This T cell receptor beta chain was sequenced during a study of OX40 agonist ivuxolimab in advanced cancers. For the study at large: Allowance was made for prior anti-PD-1, anti-PD-L1 or anti-CTLA-4 therapy, and about 40% had some.

Remarks on this clone: Its antigen remains unknown.

Assay used: immunoSEQ multiplex PCR; TCRdb lists only in-frame clones, some missing. The sample comprises 80,000 or so clones, about 85% of which are singletons, and 2% to 2.5% rests with the top ten. Study results and caveats: Among expanded peripheral T cells, antigen specificity went undetermined. By week 6 at 0.1 to 3.0 mg/kg, blood CD4+ and CD8+ T cells had expanded clonally.

The length of the CDR3 is 13 residues. Trimming shortened V by 2 bases and J by 6 bases, and 10 bases separated the two germline ends. Germline lookup yields CDR1 SGHDT and CDR2 YYEEEE. The chain couples TRBV5-6 to TRBJ2-3, with D perhaps TRBD2 (5 bases). This receptor was identified in an adult with an advanced solid tumor such as melanoma, head and neck, liver or kidney cancer. Source: CD4+ or CD8+ T cells sorted from blood, taken in a trial of the OX40 agonist ivuxolimab. Here the CDR3 reads CASSFASSDTQYF. CDR3 DNA: TGTGCCAGCAGCTTTGCTAGCTCTGATACGCAGTATTTT.